This paragraph covers one T cell receptor (beta chain) sequence. This specimen comes from a study of blood T cell repertoires in COVID-19. On the study more broadly: COVID-19 samples from acute and convalescent phases originated in the United States, Italy and Spain. PBMCs, B-cell-depleted T cells, or T cells were the source of the cDNA or gDNA that made up the material.

The CDR3 is 12 residues long. Germline V gene data show CDR1 as MNHEY and CDR2 as SVGEGT. The V and J ends lost 2 bases and 6 bases, in that order; junction bases with no gene match: 0. Per the original data handling: Amplifying reference gene primers gave estimates of nucleated cell counts. The repertoire was sequenced with immunoSEQ multiplex PCR; TCRdb's copy has only in-frame clones and lacks some. The DNA gave D and trimming, while V, J and clone size come from that table. The sample contains around 93,000 clones, around 81% of which appear only once. The source is a man between 60 and 75 years old with acute or convalescent COVID-19. This chain links TRBV6-2 or TRBV6-3 with TRBJ1-2; TRBD1 matches 7 bases. Material: peripheral blood. The CDR3 bases are TGTGCCAGCAGTTACGACAGGGATGGCTACACCTTC. Its translation is CASSYDRDGYTF.